Listed here is a single TCR beta chain. Authors' methods: Scientists estimated how many nucleated cells there were by amplifying reference gene primers. This table comes from immunoSEQ multiplex PCR, and its TCRdb copy is limited to in-frame clones, with some not included. V and J calls plus clone size are reproduced from that table; the DNA served to infer D and trimming. The top ten clones hold 0.99% of a sample with 250,000 or so clones, about 88% of them seen once. The sample is drawn from a study of blood T cell repertoires in COVID-19. For the study at large: Acute and convalescent COVID-19 samples came from the United States, Italy and Spain. T cells, B-cell-depleted T cells, or PBMCs supplied cDNA or gDNA.

With 3 bases removed from V and 6 bases from J, the gap between germline ends came to 11 bases. This CDR3 is 12 amino acids long. The germline CDR1 and CDR2 sequences are GTSNPN and SVGIG (reference sequence). Material for sequencing was peripheral blood. This sequence originates from a woman in her thirties or forties who had recovered from COVID-19. V is TRBV30 and J is TRBJ1-2; D is perhaps TRBD1 (6 bases). The CDR3 is CAWRTGMDGYTF. In nucleotides, the CDR3 is TGTGCCTGGAGAACAGGGATGGATGGCTACACCTTC.